This record covers a single T cell receptor (beta chain). This record comes from a study of T cell responses to AZD1222 COVID-19 vaccine. Sequencing was performed with immunoSEQ multiplex PCR; in TCRdb, only in-frame clones are kept and a portion is missing. The sample lists 100,000 to 120,000 clones, about 88% seen once, with 1.6% in the top ten. The receptor was isolated from an adult in good health. Sequencing was performed on peripheral blood, taken on day 0 of AZD1222 vaccination.

CDR3 in DNA: TGTGCCAGTAGTATAGGATCCGGGACAGTGGTCTACGAGCAGTACTTC. It is translated as CASSIGSGTVVYEQYF. The chain joins TRBV19 to TRBJ2-7, with 7 positions matching TRBD1. The V segment lost 1 base and the J segment 3 bases; nucleotides outside the gene matches: 9. The germline gives CDR1 LNHDA, CDR2 SQIVND (reference sequence). This CDR3 contains 16 residues.